Below, 25 T cell receptor beta chains from the same sample are listed, as sequenced in a study of T-cell memory formation after mild COVID-19. Via MiXCR, TCRdb re-called the 5' RACE reads, giving one row per CDR3 protein. The sample includes fewer than 150,000 distinct CDR3 sequences, roughly 6% of them seen just once. Sequenced sample: PBMCs or a T cell subset sorted from them (not recorded which). These receptors all come from an adult woman who had mild COVID-19 (a few samples of this study predate the infection). Cell type and time point are not known.

This clonotype showed up just a few times. The rearrangement uses TRBV3-1 and TRBJ2-7; 15 bases are shared with TRBD2. Losses at the gene ends were 4 bases for V and 4 bases for J; bases not matched to a gene: 8. There are 17 residues in the CDR3. CDR1 is LGHDT and CDR2 is YNNKEL in the germline V gene (reference sequence). CDR3 sequence: CASSRSAGLAGGYEQYF. Written as DNA, the CDR3 is TGTGCCAGCAGCCGTTCGGCGGGACTAGCGGGGGGTTACGAGCAGTACTTC.

This clonotype has at least ten counts. The rearrangement uses TRBV29-1 and TRBJ2-1, with D perhaps being TRBD1 or TRBD2 (5 bases each). The CDR3 consists of 14 residues. V was trimmed by 6 bases and J by 7 bases, leaving 19 bases between them. Germline V gene sequence: CDR1 SQVTM, CDR2 ANQGSEA. The CDR3 coding sequence is TGCAGCGTAGACGGAGCGGACATACGGAATGAGCAGTTCTTC. Translated, it gives CSVDGADIRNEQFF.

This clonotype was counted only a few times. The J gene is TRBJ1-4, the V gene TRBV19; 8 nucleotides agree with TRBD1. The V gene's germline CDR1 is LNHDA and CDR2 SQIVND (reference sequence). CDR3 size: 14 residues. The V segment lost 6 bases and the J segment 8 bases; nucleotides outside the gene matches: 8. The CDR3 is CASSPTGVKEKLFF. DNA for the CDR3: TGTGCCAGTAGCCCGACAGGGGTGAAGGAAAAACTGTTTTTT.

This clonotype was recorded a few times. The chain has TRBV7-2 and TRBJ1-1, with D uncertain. Germline CDR1 SGHTA, CDR2 FQGNSA. V was trimmed by 1 base and J by 3 bases, leaving 9 bases between them. This CDR3 has 14 amino acids. The CDR3: CASSLGGFDTEAFF. The CDR3 region has the DNA TGTGCCAGCAGCTTAGGAGGGTTCGACACTGAAGCTTTCTTT.

This clonotype was observed at least ten times. The V call is TRBV18, the J call TRBJ2-7; D is unresolved. This CDR3 contains 15 residues. The V gene lost 3 bases and the J gene lost 6 bases, with 18 bases spanning the gap. The germline V gene has CDR1 KGHSH and CDR2 LQKENI. This CDR3 reads CASSPSNVHTGEQYF. CDR3 nucleotides: TGTGCCAGCTCACCGTCGAATGTACATACCGGCGAGCAGTACTTC.

This clonotype was seen at least ten times. J is TRBJ2-1 and V is TRBV29-1; D is unclear. V lost 6 bases to trimming and J lost 0 bases, with 9 bases between them. Germline CDR1 is SQVTM and CDR2 is ANQGSEA. The CDR3 spans 13 residues. CDR3 nucleotides: TGCAGCGTCGGTAGCAGCTCCTACAATGAGCAGTTCTTC. Amino acids: CSVGSSSYNEQFF.

The chain's CDR3 is CSVPGAYYGYTF. The CDR3 nucleotides read TGCAGCGTTCCGGGGGCTTACTATGGCTACACCTTC. This rearrangement joins TRBV29-1 to TRBJ1-2; possibly TRBD1 for D (6 bases). V was cut by 5 bases and J by 3 bases, with 10 bases left in between. Looked up from germline, CDR1 is SQVTM and CDR2 is ANQGSEA. The CDR3 sequence is 12 residues long.

This clonotype was seen a few times. This CDR3 reads CASSEDSYTDTQYF. The CDR3 DNA reads as TGTGCCAGCAGTGAGGACAGCTACACAGATACGCAGTATTTT. The chain combines TRBV12-3 or TRBV12-4 with TRBJ2-3; a possible D gene is TRBD1 (6 bases). The CDR3 spans 14 residues. V dropped 5 bases and J dropped 2 bases, with 11 bases sitting between them.

The gene calls are TRBV5-4 and TRBJ2-7; possibly TRBD1 or TRBD2 for D (5 bases each). Germline V CDR1 and CDR2: SGHNT, YYREEE (reference sequence). V lost 3 bases and J lost 4, with 14 bases in between. This CDR3 has 14 residues. The CDR3 protein is CASSWDLQSYEQYF. For the CDR3, the DNA is TGTGCCAGCAGCTGGGACCTGCAATCATACGAGCAGTACTTC.

For the CDR3, the DNA is TGTGCCAGCAGTTTCCGGGACATCCCGACGGGAGCTTTCTTT. As protein: CASSFRDIPTGAFF. The genes are TRBV12-3 or TRBV12-4 and TRBJ1-1, with a tentative D call TRBD1 (6 bases). The CDR3 has 14 residues. V lost 3 bases and J 10 bases, leaving 18 bases between the germline ends.

The table lists this clonotype with a few counts. The V and J genes are TRBV24-1 and TRBJ1-3; the match to TRBD1 covers 9 bases. The CDR3 length is 16 residues. Germline V gene lookup returns CDR1 KGHDR and CDR2 SFDVKD. V dropped 3 bases and J dropped 4; count of bases not matched to a gene: 6. The CDR3 is CATSDPGQGKGNTIYF. CDR3 DNA sequence: TGTGCCACCAGTGATCCCGGACAGGGGAAAGGAAACACCATATATTTT.

V usage is TRBV7-9 and J usage is TRBJ1-1, with no clear D. Between the trimmed V and J ends, which lost 4 bases and 3 bases, there was a span of 9 bases. The germline V gene encodes CDR1 SEHNR and CDR2 FQNEAQ (reference sequence). This CDR3 has 13 residues. The CDR3 sequence is CASSSPVDTEAFF. CDR3 DNA: TGTGCCAGCAGCTCCCCCGTGGACACTGAAGCTTTCTTT.

This clonotype was found a few times. The chain employs TRBV2 and TRBJ2-3; a weak D match, TRBD1 (5 bases). This CDR3 has 14 residues. V was cut by 4 bases and J by 1 base, with 9 bases left in between. CDR1 and CDR2 from the germline V gene are SNHLY and FYNNEI. The CDR3 sequence: CASSVLQGTDTQYF. CDR3 DNA sequence: TGTGCCAGCAGTGTGTTACAGGGCACAGATACGCAGTATTTT.

The sample holds a few counts of this clonotype. The rearrangement uses TRBV4-3 and TRBJ2-2, with TRBD1 matching 7 bases. The ends lost 6 bases at V and 5 bases at J; junction bases unmatched: 6. The CDR3 contains 14 residues. In germline, CDR1 is LGHNA, CDR2 YSLEER. The CDR3 bases are TGCGCCAGCAGAGCCGGGACAGCGACCGGGGAGCTGTTTTTT. It codes for CASRAGTATGELFF.

This clonotype was found a few times. The genes are TRBV20-1 and TRBJ2-7; 8 bases line up with TRBD1. Germline values: CDR1 DFQATT, CDR2 SNEGSKA (reference sequence). The ends lost 4 bases at V and 4 bases at J; junction bases unmatched: 3. The CDR3 has 12 residues. CDR3 in DNA: TGCAGTGCTACAGGGGGCTTGTACGAGCAGTACTTC. It yields the protein CSATGGLYEQYF.

This clonotype was seen a few times. V and J are TRBV6-2 or TRBV6-3 and TRBJ1-1; no clear D. The CDR3 has 13 residues. The germline V gene has CDR1 MNHEY and CDR2 SVGEGT. The germline V and J ends were trimmed by 0 bases and 1 base, with 3 bases remaining between them. CDR3 coding DNA: TGTGCCAGCAGTTACTCGTCGAACACTGAAGCTTTCTTT. Protein product: CASSYSSNTEAFF.

There are many counts of this clonotype. The chain employs TRBV6-1 and TRBJ2-7; tentative D call: TRBD1 (6 bases). The length of the CDR3 is 13 residues. Germline values: CDR1 MNHNS, CDR2 SASEGT. Trimming pared 7 bases from V and 2 bases from J, leaving 12 bases between. Here the CDR3 DNA reads TGTGCCAGCATTCCGACAGGACCCTACGAGCAGTACTTC. This gives the protein CASIPTGPYEQYF.

This chain joins TRBV28 and TRBJ1-2; 9 nucleotides align to TRBD1. Per germline, CDR1 MDHEN and CDR2 SYDVKM. The CDR3 has 15 residues. The J segment lost 4 bases and the V segment lost 4 bases, leaving 7 bases of the junction unmatched. This chain's CDR3 is CASSSGTGLAYGYTF. DNA of the CDR3: TGTGCCAGCAGTTCCGGGACAGGGTTGGCCTATGGCTACACCTTC.

This clonotype came up a few times. The chain links TRBV12-3 or TRBV12-4 to TRBJ1-3; D remains unclear. V lost 2 bases and J lost 0, with 8 bases in between. This CDR3 spans 15 amino acids. CDR3 protein: CASSLIGLSGNTIYF. Written as DNA, the CDR3 is TGTGCCAGCAGTTTAATCGGCCTCTCTGGAAACACCATATATTTT.

This clonotype was recorded at least ten times. The chain has TRBV5-1 and TRBJ2-7; D is possibly TRBD2 (6 bases). V was clipped by 1 base and J by 0 bases, with 11 bases between them. This CDR3 has 15 residues. Germline CDR1 reads SGHRS; CDR2 reads YFSETQ. Here the CDR3 DNA reads TGCGCCAGCAGCTTGACGGGGAGGAGCTCCTACGAGCAGTACTTC. Its translation: CASSLTGRSSYEQYF.

The chain has TRBV25-1 and TRBJ2-7; D unclear. Trimming removed 2 bases from V and 3 bases from J, with 8 bases in between. Per the germline V gene, CDR1 is MGHDK and CDR2 is SYGVNS. This CDR3 is built from 13 residues. CDR3: CASSETMYYEQYF. The CDR3 nucleotides are TGTGCCAGCAGTGAAACTATGTACTACGAGCAGTACTTC.

Ten or more counts support this clonotype. The rearrangement joins TRBV11-2 to TRBJ2-7; the D gene is possibly TRBD1 (5 bases). Looked up from germline, CDR1 is SGHAT and CDR2 is FQNNGV. There are 15 residues in the CDR3. Deletions cut 6 bases from V and 4 bases from J, with 19 bases between. The CDR3 sequence: CASSSQVPPGYEQYF. For the CDR3, the DNA is TGTGCCAGCAGTTCACAGGTGCCCCCTGGGTACGAGCAGTACTTC.

The sample holds a few counts of this clonotype. The chain is built from TRBV20-1 and TRBJ2-1; 9 bases are shared with TRBD2. This CDR3 spans 14 amino acids. V gave up 5 bases and J gave up 6 bases; unmatched junction bases: 8. Per the germline V gene, CDR1 is DFQATT and CDR2 is SNEGSKA (reference sequence). DNA for the CDR3: TGCAGTGCTCTGCGGGGGGGCCTAAGCAATGAGCAGTTCTTC. Its protein is CSALRGGLSNEQFF.

The rearrangement links TRBV20-1 to TRBJ1-5; maybe TRBD1 (6 bases). V was trimmed by 5 bases and J by 0 bases, leaving 14 bases between them. The CDR3 is 15 amino acids. The germline V gene encodes CDR1 DFQATT and CDR2 SNEGSKA (reference sequence). The CDR3 here is CSALRGGYSNQPQHF. As DNA, the CDR3 is TGCAGTGCTCTCAGGGGTGGCTATAGCAATCAGCCCCAGCATTTT.

In its sample, this clonotype was seen many times. The V and J genes are TRBV7-6 and TRBJ1-6, with D tentatively TRBD1 (5 bases). This CDR3 contains 15 residues. The germline V and J ends were trimmed by 3 bases and 10 bases, with 16 bases remaining between them. The germline V gene has CDR1 SGHVS and CDR2 FNYEAQ. CDR3 sequence reads: CASSLLSGSVSPLHF. The CDR3 region has the DNA TGTGCCAGCAGCTTGCTGTCAGGGTCAGTGTCACCCCTCCACTTT.